This T cell receptor (beta chain) was obtained from a study of neurological immune-mediated disorders. Study-level points and caveats: It was HTLV-1-associated myelopathy that showed the most TCR clonal expansion, while multiple sclerosis showed the least, falling below healthy controls.

The cDNA was generated through 5'RACE incorporating 10-nucleotide random UMIs. The authors obtained over 160 million TCR-beta sequences from 15-18 subjects per sequencing run. Each CDR3 protein is one row after TCRdb ran MiXCR on the 5' RACE reads. Of around 70,000 distinct CDR3 sequences in the sample, 2.5% to 4% were seen once. This clonotype appeared many times. No antigen is known for it. V lost 3 bases and J 3 bases, leaving 13 bases between the germline ends. The germline gives CDR1 DFQATT, CDR2 SNEGSKA (reference sequence). This CDR3 has 14 residues. The chain couples TRBV20-1 to TRBJ2-3; maybe TRBD2 (5 bases). The TCR sequence derives from a woman in her forties or fifties with multiple sclerosis. The sequenced material came from PBMCs. The CDR3 DNA is TGCAGTGCTAGTTGGGAGTGGAGGACAGATACGCAGTATTTT. This gives the protein CSASWEWRTDTQYF.